The clone carrying this T cell receptor (beta chain) was seen at least ten times. The antigen is not known. Germline CDR1 is DFQATT and CDR2 is SNEGSKA (reference sequence). This CDR3 contains 14 residues. V was cut by 0 bases and J by 4 bases, with 12 bases left in between. Per sequencing run, 15-18 subjects together gave over 170 million TCR-beta sequences. TCRdb analysed the 5' RACE reads with MiXCR anew, one entry per CDR3 protein. The table lists about 39,000 distinct CDR3 sequences, approximately 7.2% of them singletons. Volunteers at a blood bank in Maryland, USA, were the healthy controls. Sorted libraries were derived from roughly 1 million CD4+ or CD8+ T cells. This specimen comes from a study of neurological immune-mediated disorders. Study-level points and caveats: TCR-beta repertoires seemed private in all groups, with no expanded CDR3 amino acid sequences shared.

This sequence originates from a man aged 50 or older in good health. The V call is TRBV20-1, the J call TRBJ2-5, with D possibly being TRBD1 (5 bases). Sequenced material: CD4+ T cells from blood. Here the CDR3 reads CSARDPGLGETQYF. The CDR3 DNA sequence: TGCAGTGCTAGAGACCCAGGGCTGGGAGAGACCCAGTACTTC.